The T cell receptor beta chain described here comes from a study of identical twins' blood T cells. Findings and limits, study-wide: Out-of-frame TCRbeta clonotypes reportedly had markedly more similar V usage in twins than unrelated donors. Shared CDR3 clonotype counts tracked mainly the product of cloneset sizes.

The V and J ends lost 6 bases and 3 bases, in that order; junction bases with no gene match: 6. Germline assignment: CDR1 SGHRS and CDR2 YFSETQ. The CDR3 is 14 amino acids. Both ends of each TCR cDNA library bore sample-specific barcodes. Via MiXCR, TCRdb re-called the 5' RACE reads, giving one row per CDR3 protein. This table has hundreds of thousands of distinct CDR3 sequences, roughly 27% appearing once. As regards this clonotype: Its antigen is not known.

Sequences were obtained from PBMCs. The clonotype comes from a woman between 18 and 49 years old in good health. The chain recombines TRBV5-1 with TRBJ2-3; TRBD2 matches at 8 bases. The CDR3 loop is CASTSRGATDTQYF. The CDR3 DNA sequence: TGCGCCAGCACATCGCGGGGGGCTACAGATACGCAGTATTTT.